This TCR beta chain was sequenced in a study of CD8+ T cells in alopecia areata. Study-wide background: Treated patients were dosed with oral tofacitinib, taking 5 to 10 mg twice daily. General study points: Persistence in scalp and blood during tofacitinib was observed for many expanded lesional clones. With just one nonresponder, it is still uncertain whether baseline CD8+ expansion relates to response.

As concerns this clone: No antigen is known for it.

V lost 4 bases and J lost 4, with 14 bases in between. The CDR3 extends over 14 amino acids. The germline gives CDR1 SGHDT, CDR2 YYEEEE. Documented treatment: oral pan-JAK inhibitor, 5-10 mg twice daily. cDNA reverse transcribed from extracted RNA served as the sequencing template. The assay was immunoSEQ multiplex PCR, and TCRdb's table has in-frame clones only and misses some. The table shows around 100,000 clones, with around 54% occurring only once. The chain carries TRBV5-6 and TRBJ1-2; unclear D gene. The sequence came from a human donor with alopecia areata. Sequencing used CD4+ T cells sorted from blood, obtained at week 24, from a patient treated with tofacitinib. The CDR3 here is CASSPAATGYGYTF. The CDR3 nucleotides are TGTGCCAGCAGCCCGGCAGCTACCGGCTATGGCTACACCTTC.